This T cell receptor (beta chain) was identified during a study of T cell responses to AZD1222 COVID-19 vaccine. The data were produced by immunoSEQ multiplex PCR, yet TCRdb's version contains in-frame clones alone and is incomplete. This sample has around 91,000 clones, with more than 85% found just once. This CDR3 has 14 amino acids. Trimming cost V 1 base and J 3 bases; bases outside gene matches: 0. Germline loops: CDR1 LGHNA, CDR2 YNFKEQ. Here the sequenced sample was peripheral blood, taken 28 days after the second AZD1222 dose. The rearrangement joins TRBV4-2 to TRBJ2-7; 10 bases fit TRBD2. This sequence originates from an adult who received the AZD1222 COVID-19 vaccine. The CDR3, as DNA: TGTGCCAGCAGCCAAGCTAGCGGGAGCTACGAGCAGTACTTC. Encoded protein: CASSQASGSYEQYF.